The clone carrying this TCR beta chain was found many times. Its cognate antigen is unknown. The sample originates from a study of regulatory T cells in long-lasting Graves disease. Study at large: To qualify as persistent, Graves' disease required over 5 years of antithyroid drugs with positive TSH receptor antibodies. The study, taken as a whole, reports: Patients whose Graves' disease persisted exhibited lower TCR diversity than those newly diagnosed. Persistent disease preferred TRBV28, TRBJ1-2 and TRBJ2-5. The small sample size may have reduced accuracy.

Libraries of TCR beta came from iRepertoire HTBI primers plus Arm-PCR of CDR3 regions. TCRdb reprocessed the multiplex PCR reads with MiXCR, giving one entry per CDR3 protein. Here the sample spans approximately 380,000 distinct CDR3 sequences, 20% to 25% being singletons. The CDR3 consists of 16 residues. Germline CDR1 SEHNR, CDR2 FQNEAQ (reference sequence). The V and J ends lost 5 bases and 1 base respectively, with 17 bases between them. Noted time point: persistent/refractory GD, antithyroid drugs over 5 years with positive TRAb. Isolated PBMC RNA provided the starting material for the TCR library.

This clonotype originated in a female donor with Graves disease. The chain combines TRBV7-9 with TRBJ1-1; the D gene is possibly TRBD1 (5 bases). This specimen consisted of peripheral blood mononuclear cells (PBMCs), obtained when the disease was refractory, from a patient treated with antithyroid drugs. The CDR3 bases are TGTGCCAGCAGCCCGGAGACAGAGGTGGGGAACACTGAAGCTTTCTTT. This translates into CASSPETEVGNTEAFF.